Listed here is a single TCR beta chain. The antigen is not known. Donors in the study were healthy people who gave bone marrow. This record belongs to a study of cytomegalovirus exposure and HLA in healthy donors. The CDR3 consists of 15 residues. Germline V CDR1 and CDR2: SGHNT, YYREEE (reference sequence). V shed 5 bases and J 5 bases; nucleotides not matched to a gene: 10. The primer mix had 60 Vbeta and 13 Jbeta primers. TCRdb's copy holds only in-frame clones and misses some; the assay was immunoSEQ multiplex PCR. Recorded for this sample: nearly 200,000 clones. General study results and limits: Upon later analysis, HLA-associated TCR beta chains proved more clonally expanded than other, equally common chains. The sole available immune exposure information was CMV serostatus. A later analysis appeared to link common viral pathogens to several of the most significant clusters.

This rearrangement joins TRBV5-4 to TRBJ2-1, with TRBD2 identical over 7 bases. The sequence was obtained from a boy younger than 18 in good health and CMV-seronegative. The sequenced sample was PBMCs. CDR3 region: CASRRTGGNNNEQFF. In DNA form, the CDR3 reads TGTGCCAGCAGGCGGACGGGGGGTAATAACAATGAGCAGTTCTTC.